Each of the 22 T cell receptor beta chains below was sequenced from the same sample in a study of cytomegalovirus exposure and HLA in healthy donors. 60 Vbeta and 13 Jbeta primers were used in PCR. The table came from immunoSEQ multiplex PCR; TCRdb's copy has only in-frame clones and leaves some out. The sample consists of about 180,000 clones, about 79% of them appearing once. Sequencing used PBMCs. Receptor source: a girl aged 2-10 years in good health and CMV-seropositive.

The V call is TRBV4-2, the J call TRBJ2-2, with TRBD2 matching 9 bases. The CDR3 has 18 residues. Germline-derived CDR1 and CDR2 are LGHNA and YNFKEQ. Trimming cost V 0 bases and J 1 base; bases outside gene matches: 6. CDR3 bases: TGTGCCAGCAGCCAAGAGGAGGGACTAGCAGAGAACACCGGGGAGCTGTTTTTT. Translated: CASSQEEGLAENTGELFF.

The chain is built from TRBV12-5 and TRBJ2-5; TRBD2 is a possible D gene (6 bases). The closer fit of TRBJ2-7 to the DNA end suggests the J call may be wrong. This CDR3 is 13 amino acids long. CDR1 and CDR2 from the germline V gene are LGHNT and FRNRAP. CDR3 coding DNA: TGTGCTAGTGGTCCTTCGGGGGAGTACGAGCAGTACTTC. It codes for CASGPSGEYEQYF.

The chain combines TRBV6-1 with TRBJ2-5, with a tentative D call TRBD1 (6 bases). The DNA end is a closer match to TRBJ2-7, so the J assignment may be wrong. CDR1 MNHNS and CDR2 SASEGT come from the germline V gene. This CDR3 has 15 residues. The CDR3: CASSALGTHYYEQYF. The CDR3 DNA follows: TGTGCCAGCAGCGCGCTCGGGACACACTACTACGAGCAGTACTTC.

The chain links TRBV7-3 to TRBJ1-1, with 9 bases lining up with TRBD1. The CDR3 is 15 amino acids. The junction had 8 bases not matched to a gene; V was cut back by 5 bases and J by 4 bases. CDR1 and CDR2 from the germline V gene are SGHTA and FQGTGA. The CDR3 nucleotides read TGTGCCAGCAGCGATACAGGGGGCGCCGGCACTGAAGCTTTCTTT. Its protein product is CASSDTGGAGTEAFF. The full variable domain, in which reference TRBV7-3 and TRBJ1-1 provide the parts outside the CDR3, is GAGVSQTPSNKVTEKGKYVELRCDPISGHTALYWYRQSLGQGPEFLIYFQGTGAADDSGLPNDRFFAVRPEGSVSTLKIQRTERGDSAVYLCASSDTGGAGTEAFFGQGTRLTVV.

The table lists this clone with a few counts. The chain uses TRBV6-5 and TRBJ1-5; D possibly corresponds to TRBD1 (6 bases). The V end was cut by 2 bases, the J end by 10 bases, with 9 bases between. Germline V gives CDR1 MNHEY, CDR2 SVGAGI. CDR3 length: 12 amino acids. The CDR3 DNA follows: TGTGCCAGCAGTTACGCACAGGGACCCCAGCATTTT. Residues: CASSYAQGPQHF.

The chain is built from TRBV28 and TRBJ1-2; D is possibly TRBD1 (5 bases). Germline CDR1 and CDR2: MDHEN and SYDVKM. The CDR3 runs to 15 residues. The V and J ends lost 8 bases and 0 bases respectively, with 16 bases between them. CDR3 DNA: TGTGCCAGCCGTGCTGAAGGGGCGCCTAACTATGGCTACACCTTC. Translation: CASRAEGAPNYGYTF.

The chain carries TRBV4-1 and TRBJ2-3; TRBD2 aligns across 11 bases. CDR1 is MGHRA, CDR2 YSYEKL, per germline. The CDR3 contains 19 residues. V lost 3 bases to trimming and J lost 4 bases; unmatched junction nucleotides: 15. For the CDR3, the DNA is TGCGCCAGCAGCCACCCGGAACTAGCGGGGGACCAAAGGGCAGATACGCAGTATTTT. Translation gives CASSHPELAGDQRADTQYF.

The chain combines TRBV7-2 with TRBJ2-1; weak D call: TRBD1 (6 bases). Looked up from germline, CDR1 is SGHTA and CDR2 is FQGNSA. CDR3 size: 15 residues. V was trimmed by 5 bases and J by 5 bases, leaving 16 bases between them. This chain's CDR3 is CASSPQGRINNEQFF. The CDR3 bases are TGTGCCAGCAGCCCACAGGGCAGGATCAACAATGAGCAGTTCTTC.

In nucleotides, the CDR3 is TGTGCCAGTAGAGGAGACAGGACATTTACTGAAGCTTTCTTT. The encoded protein is CASRGDRTFTEAFF. The J gene is TRBJ1-1, the V gene TRBV19, with a tentative D call TRBD1 (6 bases). The CDR3 totals 14 residues. V lost 6 bases to trimming and J lost 5 bases, with 16 bases between them. Germline-derived CDR1 and CDR2 are LNHDA and SQIVND (reference sequence).

The chain has TRBV14 and TRBJ2-7; TRBD1 might be the D (6 bases). The CDR3 is made up of 12 amino acids. Germline CDR1 reads SGHDN; CDR2 reads FVKESK. V was cut by 4 bases and J by 6 bases, with 10 bases left in between. The CDR3 coding sequence is TGTGCCAGCAGCCCAGGGGTTGCCGAGCAGTACTTC. It specifies CASSPGVAEQYF.

CDR3 protein: CASSPGRAGVDEQYF. In DNA, the CDR3 is TGCGCCAGCAGCCCAGGGCGGGCGGGAGTGGACGAGCAGTACTTC. V is TRBV4-1 and J is TRBJ2-7; TRBD2 matches 7 bases. The CDR3 extends over 15 amino acids. Trimming took 4 bases from V and 5 from J; bases not matched to a gene: 11. Germline assignment: CDR1 MGHRA and CDR2 YSYEKL.

The gene calls are TRBV7-3 and TRBJ2-1, with TRBD2 matching 10 bases. V lost 5 bases, J lost 0 bases, and 7 bases stayed unmatched. CDR1 SGHTA and CDR2 FQGTGA come from the germline V gene. This CDR3 has 17 amino acids. The CDR3 protein is CASSRLPSGSSYNEQFF. The CDR3 coding sequence is TGTGCCAGCAGCCGACTCCCTAGCGGGAGCTCCTACAATGAGCAGTTCTTC.

This clone was found once. The V call is TRBV30, the J call TRBJ2-2, with 7 bases lining up with TRBD1. The germline gives CDR1 GTSNPN, CDR2 SVGIG (reference sequence). The J segment lost 3 bases and the V segment lost 2 bases, leaving 6 bases of the junction unmatched. The CDR3 spans 15 residues. The CDR3 DNA follows: TGTGCCTGGAGTACAGGGGTCATTGACACCGGGGAGCTGTTTTTT. Residues: CAWSTGVIDTGELFF.

The V gene is TRBV7-3, the J gene TRBJ2-3, with 7 bases that match TRBD2. Germline CDR1 is SGHTA and CDR2 is FQGTGA. The CDR3 spans 17 residues. V gave up 3 bases and J gave up 4 bases; unmatched junction bases: 13. CDR3 coding DNA: TGTGCCAGCAGCTTGGGGGTCGGGGACTACCGACCAGATACGCAGTATTTT. Translating it yields CASSLGVGDYRPDTQYF.

The sample holds one count of this clone. One junction end disagrees with the germline gene, perhaps due to a read error. The rearrangement links TRBV19 to TRBJ1-5; D perhaps matches TRBD1 (6 bases). The CDR3 sequence is 13 residues long. The germline CDR1 and CDR2 sequences are LNHDA and SQIVND (reference sequence). CDR3 sequence reads: CASSIRDTQPQHF. In nucleotides, the CDR3 is TGTGCCAGCAGTATCCGGGACACTCAGCCCCAGCATTTT.

The V call is TRBV27, the J call TRBJ1-1; D possibly corresponds to TRBD1 (5 bases). The CDR3 contains 14 residues. CDR1 is MNHEY, CDR2 SMNVEV, per germline (reference sequence). V was clipped by 8 bases and J by 5 bases, with 18 bases between them. This CDR3 is CASHTRWGGTEAFF. DNA of the CDR3: TGTGCCAGCCACACCCGGTGGGGGGGTACTGAAGCTTTCTTT.

V and J are TRBV30 and TRBJ2-7; no clear D gene. In germline, CDR1 is GTSNPN, CDR2 SVGIG (reference sequence). This CDR3 is 12 amino acids long. With 3 bases removed from V and 1 base from J, the gap between germline ends came to 7 bases. CDR3 sequence (DNA): TGTGCCTGGAGCGAGCCTTCCTACGAGCAGTACTTC. Protein: CAWSEPSYEQYF.

This chain links TRBV15 with TRBJ1-2, with TRBD1 as a possible D gene (5 bases). Per germline, CDR1 LNHNV and CDR2 YYDKDF (reference sequence). This CDR3 contains 13 residues. The V gene lost 5 bases and the J gene lost 7 bases, with 14 bases spanning the gap. The CDR3 is CATSPTPRGGYTF. CDR3 bases: TGTGCCACCAGCCCTACGCCTAGGGGTGGCTACACCTTC.

This sequence joins TRBV30 and TRBJ1-5, with D tentatively TRBD1 (6 bases). Trimming pared 1 base from V and 4 bases from J, leaving 8 bases between. Germline V lookup: CDR1 GTSNPN, CDR2 SVGIG (reference sequence). The CDR3 is 13 amino acids. This CDR3 is CAWSEQGNQPQHF. For the CDR3, the DNA is TGTGCCTGGAGTGAACAGGGTAATCAGCCCCAGCATTTT.

The J gene is TRBJ2-1, the V gene TRBV5-1; 8 nucleotides align to TRBD2. V shed 0 bases, J shed 13 bases, and the junction held 6 bases outside the gene matches. This CDR3 has 13 amino acids. CDR1 is SGHRS and CDR2 is YFSETQ in the germline V gene. This CDR3 is CASSLGLALIQFF. The CDR3 DNA is TGCGCCAGCAGCTTGGGACTAGCGTTGATCCAGTTCTTC.

The rearrangement links TRBV5-1 to TRBJ2-5; unclear D gene. CDR1 and CDR2 (germline): SGHRS, YFSETQ. This CDR3 has 12 amino acids. The V and J ends lost 4 bases and 2 bases respectively, with 6 bases between them. CDR3 in DNA: TGCGCCAGCAGCCCAACTCAAGAGACCCAGTACTTC. Residues: CASSPTQETQYF.

This clone came up once. This sequence joins TRBV5-1 and TRBJ2-5, with D possibly TRBD2 on 5 matching bases. The better agreement between TRBJ2-7 and the DNA end casts doubt on the J call. CDR1 and CDR2 (germline): SGHRS, YFSETQ. This CDR3 has 15 amino acids. DNA for the CDR3: TGCGCCAGCAGCTTGGATTCCGCGGGTCCCTACGAGCAGTACTTC. This sequence encodes CASSLDSAGPYEQYF.